These T cell receptor beta chains were read from a single sample in a study of blood T cell repertoires in COVID-19. Assay: immunoSEQ multiplex PCR; the TCRdb copy retains only in-frame clones and omits some. The sample holds some 300,000 clones, about nine tenths seen once. What was sequenced was peripheral blood. These TCRs come from a woman aged 45-65 years with COVID-19, enrolled during active disease. The CDR3 runs from the conserved cysteine through the conserved F or W. D genes are given only for firm matches. Where a row states a size, it is once, few, many or the class of an expanded clone; other rows omit it.

v_call	cdr3_length	d_call	clone_size	j_call	cdr3_nt	cdr3_aa
TRBV30	13	TRBD2	NA	TRBJ2-1	TGTGCCTGGGGGGCGGGACTAGCGGGAGAGCAGTTCTTC	CAWGAGLAGEQFF
TRBV20-1	16	NA	NA	TRBJ1-1	TGCAGTGCTAGTGGGTGGTTTTTAGGGGTGGACACTGAAGCTTTCTTT	CSASGWFLGVDTEAFF
TRBV3-1/TRBV3-2	16	TRBD2	NA	TRBJ2-1	TGTGCCAGCAGCCAAATTAGCGGGAGGGTCCACAATGAGCAGTTCTTC	CASSQISGRVHNEQFF
TRBV7-9	15	NA	NA	TRBJ2-1	TGTGCCAGCAGCTTAGCAGGGGCAACCTACTATGAGCAGTTCTTC	CASSLAGATYYEQFF
TRBV7-8	17	TRBD2	NA	TRBJ2-3	TGTGCCAGAATGACGGACGAAGCGGGATGGAGCACAGATACGCAGTATTTT	CARMTDEAGWSTDTQYF
TRBV5-1	14	TRBD1	NA	TRBJ2-1	TGCGCCAGCAGCTTGGACGAGGGGGCGAATGAGCAGTTCTTC	CASSLDEGANEQFF
TRBV11-2	14	NA	NA	TRBJ2-7	TGTGCCAGCAGCTTAAGTCAGATTTCCTACGAGCAGTACTTC	CASSLSQISYEQYF
TRBV29-1	13	TRBD1	NA	TRBJ1-3	TGCAGCGTTGGGCAGGGGGCTGGAAACACCATATATTTT	CSVGQGAGNTIYF
TRBV11-1	15	TRBD1	NA	TRBJ2-7	TGTGCCAGCAGCCCGCGGACAGGGCACTCCTACGAGCAGTACTTC	CASSPRTGHSYEQYF
TRBV12-3/TRBV12-4	13	NA	NA	TRBJ1-3	TGTGCCAGCAGTTTAAACCTAGGAAACACCATATATTTT	CASSLNLGNTIYF
TRBV7-2	14	TRBD1	NA	TRBJ2-1	TGTGCCAGCAGCCTGCGGACAGGGACGAATGAGCAGTTCTTC	CASSLRTGTNEQFF
TRBV2	15	TRBD1	NA	TRBJ1-2	TGTGCCAGCAGTGCCCAGGGGGCGGCCCGCGCTGGCTACACCTTC	CASSAQGAARAGYTF
TRBV6-5	14	NA	NA	TRBJ2-3	TGTGCCAGCAGCGCTGGGGCAGGAGAAGATACGCAGTATTTT	CASSAGAGEDTQYF
TRBV23-1	17	TRBD1	once	TRBJ1-6	TGCGCCAGCAGTCGGCAGACACTGGGGACAGATAATTCACCCCTCCACTTT	CASSRQTLGTDNSPLHF
TRBV3-1/TRBV3-2	15	TRBD2	NA	TRBJ2-4	TGTGCCAGCAGCCGTGCCGGGACTAGCGGAAACATTCAGTACTTC	CASSRAGTSGNIQYF
TRBV7-6	12	NA	many	TRBJ2-3	TGTGCCAGCAGCACTCGCACAGATACGCAGTATTTT	CASSTRTDTQYF
TRBV2	15	TRBD2	NA	TRBJ2-7	TGTGCCAGCAGTGCCAGGCTAGCGGGGGCCTACGAGCAGTACTTC	CASSARLAGAYEQYF
TRBV5-1	15	NA	NA	TRBJ2-2	TGCGCCAGCAGCATTGACGGAGTACTGACCGGGGAGCTGTTTTTT	CASSIDGVLTGELFF
TRBV14	16	NA	NA	TRBJ1-1	TGTGCCAGCAGCCATCTCGGACAGACCCCGAACACTGAAGCTTTCTTT	CASSHLGQTPNTEAFF
TRBV4-3	15	NA	NA	TRBJ1-1	TGCGCCAGCAGCCAAGGTGTCAGATTGAACACTGAAGCTTTCTTT	CASSQGVRLNTEAFF
TRBV29-1	14	TRBD1	NA	TRBJ1-1	TGCAGCGTTGACCCCAGGGGGCCAGGTACTGAAGCTTTCTTT	CSVDPRGPGTEAFF
TRBV5-4	16	TRBD2	NA	TRBJ2-2	TGTGCCAGCAGCAAGACTAGCGGAGCTTACACCGGGGAGCTGTTTTTT	CASSKTSGAYTGELFF
TRBV7-9	16	TRBD2	NA	TRBJ2-5	TGTGCCAGCAGCCGCCGGGGAGGGAGATACCAAGAGACCCAGTACTTC	CASSRRGGRYQETQYF
TRBV5-5	14	TRBD1	NA	TRBJ2-7	TGTGCCAGCAGCTTGAACAGGGGTAACTACGAGCAGTACTTC	CASSLNRGNYEQYF
TRBV7-3	13	TRBD1	NA	TRBJ1-1	TGTGCCAGCAGGCTAACAGGGGGCACTGAAGCTTTCTTT	CASRLTGGTEAFF
TRBV6-5	14	TRBD1	NA	TRBJ1-2	TGTGCCAGCAGTTACTCTAACAGGGGTTATGGCTACACCTTC	CASSYSNRGYGYTF
TRBV5-8	17	TRBD1	NA	TRBJ1-1	TGTGCCAGCAGCTTGGCTCGGGACAGGGGCCCGAACACTGAAGCTTTCTTT	CASSLARDRGPNTEAFF
TRBV20-1	11	NA	NA	TRBJ2-1	TGCAGTGCTGCGTACTACAATGAGCAGTTCTTC	CSAAYYNEQFF
TRBV4-3	16	TRBD2	NA	TRBJ2-3	TGCGCCAGCAGCCAAGGTAGCGGGAGGGCCCTAGATACGCAGTATTTT	CASSQGSGRALDTQYF
TRBV18	16	NA	NA	TRBJ1-4	TGTGCCAGCTCACCATTTTCGGGGGGCTCCAGTGAAGAACTGTTTTTT	CASSPFSGGSSEELFF
TRBV25-1	16	TRBD2	NA	TRBJ2-1	TGTGCCAGCAGTCACCGCAGGGCGGGGGGCTACAATGAGCAGTTCTTC	CASSHRRAGGYNEQFF
TRBV11-2	15	NA	NA	TRBJ2-3	TGTGCCAGCAGCTTAGGGGTGAGGGACACAGATACGCAGTATTTT	CASSLGVRDTDTQYF
TRBV18	16	TRBD1	few	TRBJ2-2	TGTGCCAGCTCCCACAGTCGGGGACAGGGCACCGGGGAGCTGTTTTTT	CASSHSRGQGTGELFF
TRBV7-9	14	NA	NA	TRBJ2-5	TGTGCCAGCAGCTCAACAAACGCACAAGAGACCCAGTACTTC	CASSSTNAQETQYF
TRBV6-6	14	TRBD1	NA	TRBJ1-1	TGTGCCAGCAGGCCGAGGGGGCCGAACACTGAAGCTTTCTTT	CASRPRGPNTEAFF
TRBV4-2	16	TRBD2	NA	TRBJ2-5	TGTGCCAGCAGCCAAGCTAGCGGGAGGCGCCAAGAGACCCAGTACTTC	CASSQASGRRQETQYF
TRBV18	15	TRBD2	NA	TRBJ2-5	TGTGCCAGCTCACCTAGCGGGGGGAGCCAAGAGACCCAGTACTTC	CASSPSGGSQETQYF
TRBV5-1	15	NA	once	TRBJ2-7	TGCGCCAGCAGTATCTCCACGGACAAACTCTACGAGCAGTACTTC	CASSISTDKLYEQYF
TRBV20-1	11	NA	NA	TRBJ1-1	TGCAGTGCTAAGGGAGGAACTGAAGCTTTCTTT	CSAKGGTEAFF
TRBV7-8	15	NA	NA	TRBJ1-1	TGTGCCAGCAGCTTATTCGGCAGGGAGGGCACTGAAGCTTTCTTT	CASSLFGREGTEAFF
TRBV19	17	NA	NA	TRBJ1-5	TGTGCCAGTAGTATAGATTCCCCCGGCGGCGACAATCAGCCCCAGCATTTT	CASSIDSPGGDNQPQHF
TRBV20-1	18	TRBD2	NA	TRBJ2-3	TGCAGTGCTAGTATCGGCCTAGCGGGAGTCCTGGGCACAGATACGCAGTATTTT	CSASIGLAGVLGTDTQYF
TRBV2	18	NA	few	TRBJ1-4	TGTGCCAGCAGTGAAGCGGGGACCTGGAGGGGAACTAATGAAAAACTGTTTTTT	CASSEAGTWRGTNEKLFF
TRBV7-3	16	TRBD2	NA	TRBJ2-1	TGTGCCAGCAGTCTTAAGGGGTCTAGCGGTTACAATGAGCAGTTCTTC	CASSLKGSSGYNEQFF
TRBV3-1/TRBV3-2	13	NA	NA	TRBJ2-1	TGTGCCAGCAGCCAAGGTACAGTTCTTGAGCAGTTCTTC	CASSQGTVLEQFF
TRBV27	16	TRBD2	NA	TRBJ2-7	TGTGCCAGCAGTTCGTCGACTAGCGGGCTACCCTACGAGCAGTACTTC	CASSSSTSGLPYEQYF
TRBV9	15	NA	NA	TRBJ1-1	TGTGCCAGCAGCCCTCGGGAGTACATGAACACTGAAGCTTTCTTT	CASSPREYMNTEAFF
TRBV19	14	NA	NA	TRBJ1-2	TGTGCCAGTAGTATAGTTCAGGGAGGCTATGGCTACACCTTC	CASSIVQGGYGYTF
TRBV19	18	TRBD2	NA	TRBJ2-7	TGTGCCAGTAGTATAAAAAGACTAGCGGATTTTATGTCCTACGAGCAGTACTTC	CASSIKRLADFMSYEQYF
TRBV7-6	14	NA	NA	TRBJ2-3	TGTGCCAGCAGCTCAAGACTAGGGGCAGATACGCAGTATTTT	CASSSRLGADTQYF
TRBV7-9	14	NA	NA	TRBJ2-7	TGTGCCAGCATCGGGACAACTAGCTCCTACGAGCAGTACTTC	CASIGTTSSYEQYF
TRBV3-1/TRBV3-2	14	NA	NA	TRBJ2-7	TGTGCCAGCAGCCCTTGGGGGGAATCGTACGAGCAGTACTTC	CASSPWGESYEQYF
TRBV18	11	NA	NA	TRBJ2-3	TGTGCCAGCTCCCCGGAGGATACGCAGTATTTT	CASSPEDTQYF
TRBV7-2	15	TRBD2	NA	TRBJ2-5	TGTGCCAGCAGCACTATAGCGGGGGGGGAATCAACCCAGTACTTC	CASSTIAGGESTQYF
TRBV3-1/TRBV3-2	14	NA	NA	TRBJ1-1	TGTGCCAGCAGCCCATTGCTGGCGAACACTGAAGCTTTCTTT	CASSPLLANTEAFF
TRBV6-6	16	NA	NA	TRBJ1-1	TGTGCCAGCAGTTACGGAGGGGGGGCAGGGGTTCCTGAAGCTTTCTTT	CASSYGGGAGVPEAFF
TRBV7-8	16	NA	NA	TRBJ1-1	TGTGCCAGCTCTTTGCCGGCAGGGCATCGTGTAAGGGCAGCTTTCTTT	CASSLPAGHRVRAAFF
TRBV7-6	18	TRBD2	NA	TRBJ2-1	TGTGCCAGCAGCTTATGGGGACGAGGGACTAGCGGGTACAATGAGCAGTTCTTC	CASSLWGRGTSGYNEQFF
TRBV7-9	14	TRBD1	few	TRBJ1-1	TGTGCCAGCAGCGTGGGACAGAGGAACACTGAAGCTTTCTTT	CASSVGQRNTEAFF
TRBV23-1	15	TRBD1	once	TRBJ2-3	TGCGCCAGCTGGGGTCGACAGGGGGAGGCAGATACGCAGTATTTT	CASWGRQGEADTQYF